This T cell receptor beta chain originates from a study of blood T cells in healthy people across ages. Germline V lookup: CDR1 DFQATT, CDR2 SNEGSKA (reference sequence). V lost 6 bases, J lost 8 bases, and 13 bases stayed unmatched. The CDR3 has 14 residues. A J-beta primer mix and a sample-barcoded 5' primer were used in a second PCR of roughly 6 to 11 cycles. From the 5' RACE reads, TCRdb called clonotypes with MiXCR, one entry per CDR3 protein. The profile covers 650,000 to 900,000 distinct CDR3 sequences, with around two thirds appearing a single time and 25% to 35% taken by the ten largest. The sequenced sample consisted of blood. The TCR originated in a man in his thirties or forties in good health. This sequence joins TRBV20-1 and TRBJ2-1, with 7 bases fitting TRBD2. For the CDR3, the DNA is TGCAGTGCCGTAGAGCGGGGTCTTAGGGATGAGCAGTTCTTC. Translating it yields CSAVERGLRDEQFF.